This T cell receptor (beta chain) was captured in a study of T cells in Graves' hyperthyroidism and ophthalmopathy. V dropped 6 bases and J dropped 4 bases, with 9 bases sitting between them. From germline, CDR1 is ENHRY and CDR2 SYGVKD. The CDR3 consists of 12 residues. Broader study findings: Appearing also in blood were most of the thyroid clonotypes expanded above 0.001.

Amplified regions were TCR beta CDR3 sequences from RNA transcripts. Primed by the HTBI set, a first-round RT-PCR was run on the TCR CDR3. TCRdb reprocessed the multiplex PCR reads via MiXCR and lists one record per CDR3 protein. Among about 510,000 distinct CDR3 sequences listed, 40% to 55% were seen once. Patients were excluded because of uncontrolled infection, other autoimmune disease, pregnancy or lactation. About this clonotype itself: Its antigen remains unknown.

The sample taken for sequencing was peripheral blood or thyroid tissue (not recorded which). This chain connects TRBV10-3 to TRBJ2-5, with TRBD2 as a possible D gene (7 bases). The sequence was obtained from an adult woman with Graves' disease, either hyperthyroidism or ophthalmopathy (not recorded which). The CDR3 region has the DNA TGTGCCATCAGGGGAGGGGGAGAGACCCAGTACTTC. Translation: CAIRGGGETQYF.